The present T cell receptor beta chain was sequenced within a study of blood T cells in healthy people across ages. Study-level results: A strong correlation was seen between TCR beta diversity and naive T cell percentage.

The trim removed 2 bases at V and 3 bases at J, leaving 8 bases unmatched. The germline V gene has CDR1 SEHNR and CDR2 FQNEAQ (reference sequence). There are 16 residues in the CDR3. Comment on this clonotype: Its antigen is unidentified.

Using a J-beta primer mix together with a sample-barcoded 5' primer, a second PCR was run for roughly 7 to 12 cycles. MiXCR, applied by TCRdb to the 5' RACE reads, yields one record per CDR3 protein. Here the sample spans roughly 1,300,000 distinct CDR3 sequences, around 55% being singletons. This clonotype originated in a man in his late teens or twenties in good health. Sequenced: blood. The chain employs TRBV7-9 and TRBJ2-5, with TRBD1 matching over 8 bases. The CDR3 loop reads CASSLKKDRGKETQYF. In DNA, the CDR3 is TGTGCCAGCAGCTTAAAAAAAGACAGGGGAAAAGAGACCCAGTACTTC.